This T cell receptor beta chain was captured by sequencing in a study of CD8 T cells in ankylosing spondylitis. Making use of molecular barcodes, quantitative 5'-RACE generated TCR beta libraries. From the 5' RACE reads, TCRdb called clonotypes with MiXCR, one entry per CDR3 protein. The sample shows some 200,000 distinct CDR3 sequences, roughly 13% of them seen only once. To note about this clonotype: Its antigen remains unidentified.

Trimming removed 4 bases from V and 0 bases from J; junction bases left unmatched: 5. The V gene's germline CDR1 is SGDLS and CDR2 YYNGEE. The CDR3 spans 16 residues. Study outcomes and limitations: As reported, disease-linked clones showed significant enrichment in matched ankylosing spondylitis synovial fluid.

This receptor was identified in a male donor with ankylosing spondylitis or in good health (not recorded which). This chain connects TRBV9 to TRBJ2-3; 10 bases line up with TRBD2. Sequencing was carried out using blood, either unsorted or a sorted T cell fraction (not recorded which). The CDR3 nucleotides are TGTGCCAGCAGCTTAGGACTAGCGGTTAGCACAGATACGCAGTATTTT. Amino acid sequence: CASSLGLAVSTDTQYF.